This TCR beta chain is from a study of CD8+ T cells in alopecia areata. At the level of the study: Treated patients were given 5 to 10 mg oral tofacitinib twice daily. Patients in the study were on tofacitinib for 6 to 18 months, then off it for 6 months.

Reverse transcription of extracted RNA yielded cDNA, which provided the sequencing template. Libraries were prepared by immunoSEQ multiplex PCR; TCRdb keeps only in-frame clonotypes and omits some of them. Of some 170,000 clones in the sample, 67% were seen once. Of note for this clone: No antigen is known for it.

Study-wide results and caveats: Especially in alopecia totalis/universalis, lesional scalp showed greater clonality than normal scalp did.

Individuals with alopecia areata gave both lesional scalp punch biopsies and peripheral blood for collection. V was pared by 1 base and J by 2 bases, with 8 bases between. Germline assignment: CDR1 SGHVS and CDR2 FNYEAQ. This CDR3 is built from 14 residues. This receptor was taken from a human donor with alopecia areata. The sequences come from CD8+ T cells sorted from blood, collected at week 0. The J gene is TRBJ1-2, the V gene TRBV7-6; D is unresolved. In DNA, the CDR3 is TGTGCCAGCAGCTTAGGTGGAGCGAACTATGGCTACACCTTC. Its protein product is CASSLGGANYGYTF.